This T cell receptor (beta chain) stems from a study of T cell responses to AZD1222 COVID-19 vaccine. Measured with immunoSEQ multiplex PCR; TCRdb has only the in-frame clones, and not every one. The sample includes 150,000 to 200,000 clones, 80% to 90% of them seen just once. Per germline, CDR1 MNHNY and CDR2 SVGAGI (reference sequence). The CDR3 is made up of 16 amino acids. Trimming took 2 bases from V and 0 from J, leaving 12 bases between them. The clonotype was recovered from an adult who received the AZD1222 COVID-19 vaccine. Sample: peripheral blood, taken 28 days after the second AZD1222 dose. V is TRBV6-6 and J is TRBJ2-3; tentatively, D is TRBD2 (7 bases). The CDR3 coding sequence is TGTGCCAGCAGTTACACCGGGGGGCAAAGCACAGATACGCAGTATTTT. Amino acid sequence: CASSYTGGQSTDTQYF.